The clone carrying this T cell receptor (beta chain) came up a few times. The source of the sample is a study of CD8 T cells in Susac syndrome. The CDR3 is 13 amino acids. V dropped 5 bases and J dropped 4 bases, with 10 bases sitting between them. Germline V lookup: CDR1 SGHTA, CDR2 FQGTGA. An amount of RNA that ranged from 0.5 to 1 ug was reverse transcribed with random hexamers. TCRdb redid the calling of the immunoSEQ multiplex PCR reads with MiXCR, one entry per CDR3 protein. The top ten clones hold about 0.29% of a sample with about 120,000 distinct CDR3 sequences, 85% to 95% of them seen once. The source is a human donor with Susac syndrome. The chain is built from TRBV7-3 and TRBJ2-3; no clear D gene. Source material: CD8+ T cells from PBMCs. The CDR3 spells CASSPTPADTQYF. CDR3 DNA: TGTGCCAGCAGCCCCACCCCGGCAGATACGCAGTATTTT. Full variable domain (remainder filled in from reference TRBV7-3 and TRBJ2-3): GAGVSQTPSNKVTEKGKYVELRCDPISGHTALYWYRQSLGQGPEFLIYFQGTGAADDSGLPNDRFFAVRPEGSVSTLKIQRTERGDSAVYLCASSPTPADTQYFGPGTRLTVL.